These T cell receptor beta chains were read from a single sample in a study of glioma-infiltrating T cells after dendritic cell vaccination. Method: immunoSEQ multiplex PCR; TCRdb's copy keeps in-frame clones and lacks some. The sample shows around 87,000 clones, around four fifths of them seen only once. This sample comprised blood, obtained after dendritic cell vaccination. The receptors derive from a human donor with glioblastoma. CDR3s include the opening cysteine and the closing phenylalanine or tryptophan. D genes are given only for firm matches. Size values are once, few and many counts, or a class for expanded clones, and some rows have none.

d_call	clone_size	v_call	j_call	cdr3_nt	cdr3_aa
TRBD2	NA	TRBV6-6	TRBJ2-7	TGTGCCAGCAGTCCTACTATAGCGGGACCCTACGAGCAGTACTTC	CASSPTIAGPYEQYF
TRBD1	NA	TRBV6-5	TRBJ1-6	TGTGCCAGCAGCACCGGGACAGGGAATTCACCCCTCCACTTT	CASSTGTGNSPLHF
NA	NA	TRBV6-1	TRBJ1-1	TGTGCCAGCAGTGAATATTGGGGAGAACACGAGAACACTGAAGCTTTCTTT	CASSEYWGEHENTEAFF
TRBD1	NA	TRBV2	TRBJ1-4	TGTGCCAGCAGTCGGGACAGGAGCCTTGAAAAACTGTTTTTT	CASSRDRSLEKLFF
TRBD1	NA	TRBV13	TRBJ2-5	TGTGCCAGCAGCCAGGGGGCCGACCTCAACAAGAGACCCCAGTACTTC	CASSQGADLNKRPQYF
NA	NA	TRBV27	TRBJ2-1	TGTGCCAGCAGTTTAGGGGGGTCGGCATACAATGAGCAGTTCTTC	CASSLGGSAYNEQFF
NA	once	TRBV6-5	TRBJ2-7	TGTGCCAGCAGTTACGGGGCGGCGGCCTACGAGCAGTACTTC	CASSYGAAAYEQYF
TRBD1	NA	TRBV10-1	TRBJ2-7	TGCGCCAGCAGTGAGTCGTCGTGCCGGACAGGGGAGGACGAGCAGTACTTC	CASSESSCRTGEDEQYF
TRBD2	NA	TRBV9	TRBJ2-7	TGTGCCAGCAACCAGCGGGGGGACTCCTACGAGCAGTACTTC	CASNQRGDSYEQYF
NA	NA	TRBV21-1	TRBJ2-1	TGTGCCAGCAGCAAGACAGGTACCAGCTACAATGAGCAGTTCTTC	CASSKTGTSYNEQFF
NA	few	TRBV4-1	TRBJ2-7	TGCGCCAGCAGCCAAGATACGGGGGACGAGCAGTACTTC	CASSQDTGDEQYF
NA	NA	TRBV7-2	TRBJ2-1	TGTGCCAGCAGCTTAGGGTTAGGGGGATATGAGCAGTTCTTC	CASSLGLGGYEQFF
TRBD1	NA	TRBV7-8	TRBJ1-5	TGTGCCAGCACCGGGACAGGGGTTCAGCCCCAGCATTTT	CASTGTGVQPQHF
TRBD1	NA	TRBV27	TRBJ2-7	TGTGCCAGCAGGGGACAGGGGAGCCACGAGCAGTACTTC	CASRGQGSHEQYF
NA	NA	TRBV6-1	TRBJ1-1	TGTGCCAGCAGTGAATTTGTGACAGGGAACACTGAAGCTTTCTTT	CASSEFVTGNTEAFF
NA	NA	TRBV27	TRBJ1-1	TGTGCCAGTCTACAGGACCCGCACACTGAAGCTTTCTTT	CASLQDPHTEAFF
NA	NA	TRBV29-1	TRBJ1-1	TGCAGCGCCGAGGGACAGAACACTGAAGCTTTCTTT	CSAEGQNTEAFF
NA	NA	TRBV6-1	TRBJ2-3	TGTGCCAGCAGTGAAGGGAGCCCCACAGATACGCAGTATTTT	CASSEGSPTDTQYF
NA	NA	TRBV19	TRBJ2-3	TGTGCCAGTAGTATAGGACAGCTCAATACGCAGTATTTT	CASSIGQLNTQYF
NA	NA	TRBV7-3	TRBJ1-3	TGTGCCAGCAGCTTAAGAGGGGGAAACCCCGGAAACACCATATATTTT	CASSLRGGNPGNTIYF
TRBD1	NA	TRBV7-9	TRBJ2-1	TGTGCCAGCAGCTTAGGGAGAGTGGACAGGTACTACAATGAGCAGTTCTTC	CASSLGRVDRYYNEQFF
TRBD2	NA	TRBV10-3	TRBJ2-1	TGTGCCATCACTAGCGGGGGGCGGGACTACAATGAGCAGTTCTTC	CAITSGGRDYNEQFF
NA	NA	TRBV28	TRBJ1-2	TGTGCCCTTTATGGAGTACAGGGCGAGGGCTACACCTTC	CALYGVQGEGYTF
NA	NA	TRBV7-3	TRBJ2-2	TGTGCCAGCAGGTTGGCAGGGCCCACCGGGGAGCTGTTTTTT	CASRLAGPTGELFF
NA	NA	TRBV4-3	TRBJ1-2	TGCGCCAGCAGCCAGTCCCCGGAGGGAAGCTCCTATGGCTACACCTTC	CASSQSPEGSSYGYTF
NA	NA	TRBV11-2	TRBJ1-2	TGTGCCAGCAGCCCCGACAGGACCTCCTTCTATGGCTACACCTTC	CASSPDRTSFYGYTF
TRBD2	NA	TRBV9	TRBJ2-3	TGTGCCAGCAGCGTAACGTCTAGCGGTGCTAGCACAGATACGCAGTATTTT	CASSVTSSGASTDTQYF
NA	NA	TRBV2	TRBJ2-7	TGTGCCAGCACTGAGACTGACTCCTACGAGCAGTACTTC	CASTETDSYEQYF
NA	NA	TRBV7-9	TRBJ2-7	TGTGCCAGCAGCTCAGTTGACAGCAACTACGAGCAGTACTTC	CASSSVDSNYEQYF
NA	NA	TRBV11-2	TRBJ2-5	TGTGCCAGCAGCTTAGTTCAGGGCTGGGAGACCCAGTACTTC	CASSLVQGWETQYF
NA	NA	TRBV12-5	TRBJ1-2	TGTGCTAGTGGTTTGGTACTTCAGGCCGGCTACACCTTC	CASGLVLQAGYTF
TRBD1	few	TRBV5-1	TRBJ2-3	TGCGCCAGCAGCTTCCCGGGACAGACTACAGATACGCAGTATTTT	CASSFPGQTTDTQYF
TRBD1	NA	TRBV6-1	TRBJ2-1	TGTGCCAGCAGTGAATTCGGTTGGGGGGACAGGGGCTACAATGAGCAGTTCTTC	CASSEFGWGDRGYNEQFF
TRBD1	NA	TRBV5-4	TRBJ1-6	TGTGCCAGCAGCTTGGGTTTGGGGACAGTAGTACCCCTCCACTTT	CASSLGLGTVVPLHF
NA	NA	TRBV15	TRBJ1-2	TGTGCCACCAGCGTTTCCGGGAGCTATGGCTACACCTTC	CATSVSGSYGYTF
NA	NA	TRBV4-3	TRBJ2-3	TGCGCCAGCAGCCAAGATTCTAGCACAGATACGCAGTATTTT	CASSQDSSTDTQYF
TRBD2	once	TRBV5-6	TRBJ2-5	TGTGCCAGCAGATTTGGACTAGCGGGGGCAGAGACCCAGTACTTC	CASRFGLAGAETQYF
TRBD1	once	TRBV5-6	TRBJ2-7	TGTGCCAGCAGCGTCGGACAGGGGGCCTACGAGCAGTACTTC	CASSVGQGAYEQYF
NA	NA	TRBV7-3	TRBJ1-6	TGTGCCAGCAGCTTATTACAGGTCGGGTCACCCCTCCACTTT	CASSLLQVGSPLHF
NA	NA	TRBV27	TRBJ1-6	TGTGCCAGCAGTACCTCACAGGGATCACCCCTCCACTTT	CASSTSQGSPLHF
NA	NA	TRBV5-1	TRBJ2-5	TGCGCCAGCAGCCAAAGACAGACTCAAGAGACCCAGTACTTC	CASSQRQTQETQYF
TRBD1	NA	TRBV19	TRBJ1-2	TGTGCCAGTAAGTTAGTGGGACAGAGCTCCTATGGCTACACCTTC	CASKLVGQSSYGYTF
NA	NA	TRBV6-6	TRBJ1-2	TGTGCCAGCAGAACATCAGGGGCCGACTATGGCTACACCTTC	CASRTSGADYGYTF
NA	NA	TRBV6-5	TRBJ1-1	TGTGCCAGCAGCCCCTCTATATTCGAGAACACTGAAGCTTTCTTT	CASSPSIFENTEAFF
NA	once	TRBV5-1	TRBJ2-7	TGCGCCAGCAGCTTGGCCAGGATGGACGAGCAGTACTTC	CASSLARMDEQYF
NA	NA	TRBV7-2	TRBJ1-2	TGTGCCAGCAGCCGAGACAGAGACTATGGCTACACCTTC	CASSRDRDYGYTF
TRBD1	NA	TRBV2	TRBJ2-4	TGTGCCAGCAGACGGGACAGGATAGCCAAAAACATTCAGTACTTC	CASRRDRIAKNIQYF
TRBD2	NA	TRBV2	TRBJ2-5	TGTGCCAGCAGTGGGAAGCGGGGGGCCGAAAACCAAGAGACCCAGTACTTC	CASSGKRGAENQETQYF
NA	NA	TRBV5-8	TRBJ1-3	TGTGCCAGCAGTCAAGTAGAGGGCAGGAACTCTGGAAACACCATATATTTT	CASSQVEGRNSGNTIYF
NA	NA	TRBV6-1	TRBJ1-5	TGTGCCAGCAAATCAGGGTCGGGCGGTCAGCCCCAGCATTTT	CASKSGSGGQPQHF
NA	NA	TRBV6-1	TRBJ1-4	TGTGCCAGCAGTGACCAGGGGCTTAATGAAAAACTGTTTTTT	CASSDQGLNEKLFF
NA	NA	TRBV6-1	TRBJ1-2	TGTGCCAGCAGTGAATGGGGGGGGTCTGGTGGCTACACCTTC	CASSEWGGSGGYTF
NA	few	TRBV5-6	TRBJ1-1	TGTGCCAGCAGCTTGCTACAGAGGAACACTGAAGCTTTCTTT	CASSLLQRNTEAFF
TRBD2	NA	TRBV10-3	TRBJ2-3	TGTGCCATCAGTACGACTAGCGGGGGGGGCACAGATACGCAGTATTTT	CAISTTSGGGTDTQYF
NA	NA	TRBV25-1	TRBJ1-2	TGTGCCAGCAGTGGAAACGGGGGCTACACCTTC	CASSGNGGYTF